The present T cell receptor (beta chain) was sequenced within a study of T cell responses to AZD1222 COVID-19 vaccine. The CDR3 consists of 12 residues. Germline V gene lookup returns CDR1 LGHDT and CDR2 YNNKEL (reference sequence). V dropped 5 bases and J dropped 11; count of bases not matched to a gene: 7. Study conclusions and caveats: Along spike, vaccine-associated CD4 TCRs were found throughout, with dominance at 160-218 and 743-854. Seropositivity was recorded at baseline in only 6 or 7 AZD1222 recipients.

The table came from immunoSEQ multiplex PCR; TCRdb's copy has only in-frame clones and leaves some out. The table shows some 95,000 clones, with roughly 90% occurring only once. As regards this clone: Its antigen is not identified.

V usage is TRBV3-1 (or the pseudogene TRBV3-2) and J usage is TRBJ1-1, with 8 bases fitting TRBD1. Sample: peripheral blood, taken on day 0 of MenACWY control vaccination. The sequence was obtained from an adult in good health. The CDR3 nucleotides read TGTGCCAGCAGCTGGCAGGGGGCGAAGGCTTTCTTT. As protein: CASSWQGAKAFF.